This is a list of T cell receptor beta chains from one sample in a study of beta chain features in type 1 diabetes. Profiled with immunoSEQ multiplex PCR; TCRdb holds only in-frame clones, not every one. Of roughly 730,000 clones in the sample, around an eighth were seen once. The sample taken for sequencing was naive CD4+ T cells from blood. These receptors originate from a young man with type 1 diabetes. Both conserved end residues are part of each CDR3. A D gene is named only where the DNA matches it firmly. The size field is filled for only some rows; it gives once, few, many or a size class.

j_gene | abundance | v_gene | d_gene | CDR3aa | CDR3nt
TRBJ1-1 | few | TRBV6-5 | . | CASSYGGWLNTEAFF | TGTGCCAGCAGTTACGGGGGGTGGCTGAACACTGAAGCTTTCTTT
TRBJ1-2 | . | TRBV10-3 | . | CAIKGTSINYGYTF | TGTGCCATCAAGGGGACATCCATTAACTATGGCTACACCTTC
TRBJ2-5 | few | TRBV15 | TRBD2 | CATSRARGGRETQYF | TGTGCCACCAGCAGAGCCCGGGGAGGGCGGGAGACCCAGTACTTC
TRBJ2-1 | . | TRBV29-1 | . | CSVDRVSYNEQFF | TGCAGCGTTGACAGAGTATCCTACAATGAGCAGTTCTTC
TRBJ2-3 | . | TRBV7-9 | TRBD1 | CASSLGTGPDTQYF | TGTGCCAGCAGCTTAGGGACAGGGCCAGATACGCAGTATTTT
TRBJ2-3 | few | TRBV11-3 | TRBD2 | CASSVAGGPSDTQYF | TGTGCCAGCAGTGTAGCGGGGGGGCCATCAGATACGCAGTATTTT
TRBJ2-7 | . | TRBV5-1 | . | CASSLDWGLTYEQYF | TGCGCCAGCAGCTTGGATTGGGGATTAACCTACGAGCAGTACTTC
TRBJ2-7 | . | TRBV6-5 | TRBD2 | CASSMRGGAYEQYF | TGTGCCAGCAGTATGCGGGGAGGGGCCTACGAGCAGTACTTC
TRBJ2-5 | few | TRBV19 | . | CASSDRETQYF | TGTGCCAGTAGTGACCGAGAGACCCAGTACTTC
TRBJ1-2 | few | TRBV25-1 | TRBD1 | CASSGITGAGYTF | TGTGCCAGCAGTGGTATTACAGGGGCAGGCTACACCTTC
TRBJ2-3 | . | TRBV7-3 | . | CASSLSGYTDTQYF | TGTGCCAGCAGCTTGAGCGGATACACAGATACGCAGTATTTT
TRBJ2-7 | . | TRBV6-1 | . | CASSVDRPSYEQYF | TGTGCCAGCAGTGTAGACAGACCCTCCTACGAGCAGTACTTC
TRBJ2-7 | . | TRBV7-9 | . | CASSLAGGSSYEQYF | TGTGCCAGCAGCTTAGCAGGGGGGAGCTCCTACGAGCAGTACTTC
TRBJ1-1 | . | TRBV28 | . | CASSRGGAFF | TGTGCCAGCAGTAGGGGGGGAGCTTTCTTT
TRBJ2-1 | few | TRBV19 | . | CASSIQGGNEQFF | TGTGCCAGTAGTATTCAGGGTGGCAATGAGCAGTTCTTC
TRBJ1-1 | . | TRBV7-8 | . | CASTIGGHLNTEAFF | TGTGCCAGCACCATAGGGGGGCACTTGAACACTGAAGCTTTCTTT
TRBJ1-2 | few | TRBV18 | . | CASSPGGQGNGYTF | TGTGCCAGCTCACCGGGCGGCCAGGGAAATGGCTACACCTTC
TRBJ2-7 | few | TRBV5-1 | . | CASSFGGQFSDEQYF | TGCGCCAGCAGCTTCGGGGGACAGTTTTCCGACGAGCAGTACTTC
TRBJ2-3 | . | TRBV4-1 | TRBD1 | CASSHTPLQGPPTDTQYF | TGCGCCAGCAGCCACACACCCTTACAGGGGCCTCCTACAGATACGCAGTATTTT
TRBJ1-6 | few | TRBV2 | . | CASSADQGIGSPLHF | TGTGCCAGCAGTGCGGATCAGGGGATTGGTTCACCCCTCCACTTT
TRBJ1-2 | . | TRBV6-1 | . | CASSGMNYGYTF | TGTGCCAGCAGTGGAATGAACTATGGCTACACCTTC
TRBJ1-5 | . | TRBV2 | . | CASSRDSNQPQHF | TGTGCCAGCAGTCGGGATAGCAATCAGCCCCAGCATTTT
TRBJ1-6 | . | TRBV6-4 | TRBD1 | CASSEQGLNSPLHF | TGTGCCAGCAGTGAACAGGGGCTTAACTCACCCCTCCACTTT
TRBJ2-5 | . | TRBV6-5 | . | CASSYGSLGQETQYF | TGTGCCAGCAGTTACGGAAGTCTGGGTCAAGAGACCCAGTACTTC
TRBJ1-1 | few | TRBV10-3 | . | CAISLTEGNTEAFF | TGTGCCATCAGTTTGACAGAGGGGAACACTGAAGCTTTCTTT
TRBJ1-5 | few | TRBV30 | . | CAWSPGLGNQPQHF | TGTGCCTGGAGCCCGGGACTGGGTAATCAGCCCCAGCATTTT
TRBJ2-5 | . | TRBV10-3 | TRBD1 | CAITATGGGETQYF | TGTGCCATCACCGCGACAGGGGGCGGTGAGACCCAGTACTTC
TRBJ2-1 | few | TRBV2 | . | CARSGGHYSYNEQFF | TGTGCCAGGAGTGGGGGCCACTACTCCTACAATGAGCAGTTCTTC
TRBJ1-2 | . | TRBV19 | . | CASSIGGYYGYTF | TGTGCCAGTAGTATCGGCGGCTACTATGGCTACACCTTC
TRBJ1-1 | few | TRBV19 | . | CASSISEGFTEAFF | TGTGCCAGTAGTATATCGGAGGGGTTCACTGAAGCTTTCTTT
TRBJ1-1 | . | TRBV29-1 | . | CSVDQRTDSEAFF | TGCAGCGTTGACCAAAGGACAGACAGTGAAGCTTTCTTT
TRBJ1-5 | few | TRBV5-8 | . | CASSLGHGQPQHF | TGTGCCAGCAGCTTGGGACACGGGCAGCCCCAGCATTTT
TRBJ1-5 | . | TRBV10-3 | . | CAISGEVRDQPQHF | TGTGCCATCAGTGGGGAGGTTAGGGATCAGCCCCAGCATTTT
TRBJ1-5 | few | TRBV4-1 | . | CASSTNQGPYSNQPQHF | TGCGCCAGCAGCACAAACCAGGGACCCTATAGCAATCAGCCCCAGCATTTT
TRBJ2-1 | few | TRBV9 | TRBD2 | CASSVAMAGAYNEQFF | TGTGCCAGCAGCGTAGCTATGGCGGGGGCCTACAATGAGCAGTTCTTC
TRBJ2-2 | few | TRBV7-2 | TRBD2 | CASSKTSPPGELFF | TGTGCCAGCAGCAAGACTAGCCCGCCCGGGGAGCTGTTTTTT
TRBJ2-3 | . | TRBV28 | . | CASQEGTDTQYF | TGTGCCAGCCAGGAGGGCACAGATACGCAGTATTTT
TRBJ1-3 | few | TRBV14 | . | CASSQQGNTIYF | TGTGCCAGCAGCCAACAGGGAAACACCATATATTTT
TRBJ2-7 | few | TRBV2 | TRBD1 | CASSGTGDYEQYF | TGTGCCAGCAGCGGGACAGGCGACTACGAGCAGTACTTC
TRBJ1-1 | . | TRBV18 | . | CASSPDTWGNTEAFF | TGTGCCAGCTCACCAGATACCTGGGGGAACACTGAAGCTTTCTTT
TRBJ2-3 | few | TRBV29-1 | . | CSAVADRPADTQYF | TGCAGCGCGGTAGCGGACAGGCCCGCAGATACGCAGTATTTT
TRBJ1-4 | few | TRBV4-1 | TRBD1 | CASSPQQGSGEKLFF | TGCGCCAGCAGCCCCCAACAGGGGTCTGGGGAAAAACTGTTTTTT
TRBJ1-5 | . | TRBV30 | . | CAWGRDSNQPQHF | TGTGCCTGGGGTCGAGATAGCAATCAGCCCCAGCATTTT
TRBJ1-2 | . | TRBV30 | . | CAWSGGPMADYGYTF | TGTGCCTGGAGTGGGGGACCGATGGCGGACTATGGCTACACCTTC
TRBJ1-1 | . | TRBV28 | . | CASTLSAGGEAFF | TGTGCCAGCACTTTGAGTGCAGGCGGTGAAGCTTTCTTT
TRBJ1-2 | few | TRBV19 | . | CASTWDIGNYGYTF | TGTGCCAGTACCTGGGACATCGGAAACTATGGCTACACCTTC
TRBJ1-1 | few | TRBV29-1 | . | CSVVDPNNTEAFF | TGCAGCGTTGTTGACCCGAATAACACTGAAGCTTTCTTT
TRBJ1-2 | . | TRBV5-4 | . | CASSNDNIDGYTF | TGTGCCAGCAGCAATGACAACATTGATGGCTACACCTTC
TRBJ1-4 | . | TRBV5-1 | . | CASSLGQGLTNEKLFF | TGCGCCAGCAGCTTGGGGCAGGGCTTAACTAATGAAAAACTGTTTTTT
TRBJ1-1 | few | TRBV7-6 | TRBD1 | CASSLVDGTVKTEAFF | TGTGCCAGCAGCTTAGTCGACGGGACAGTGAAGACTGAAGCTTTCTTT
TRBJ2-1 | . | TRBV6-5 | . | CASSYRQVHNEQFF | TGTGCCAGCAGTTACCGACAGGTTCACAATGAGCAGTTCTTC
TRBJ2-2 | . | TRBV6-5 | . | CASSYPMIDGTGELFF | TGTGCCAGCAGTTACCCCATGATAGACGGGACCGGGGAGCTGTTTTTT
TRBJ1-6 | . | TRBV25-1 | . | CASSESELSSYNSPLHF | TGTGCCAGCAGTGAATCCGAGTTGAGCTCCTATAATTCACCCCTCCACTTT
TRBJ2-7 | few | TRBV2 | . | CASTYRESSYEQYF | TGTGCCAGCACTTACAGGGAATCCTCCTACGAGCAGTACTTC
TRBJ1-2 | . | TRBV9 | TRBD1 | CASSQGVGGYTF | TGTGCCAGCAGCCAGGGGGTCGGCGGCTACACCTTC
TRBJ2-7 | few | TRBV12-5 | . | CASGLEGGPYEQYF | TGTGCTAGTGGATTGGAGGGGGGACCCTACGAGCAGTACTTC
TRBJ1-5 | . | TRBV7-2 | . | CASSLASRGLDSNQPQHF | TGTGCCAGCAGCTTAGCAAGCAGGGGCCTAGACTCCAATCAGCCCCAGCATTTT
TRBJ2-7 | . | TRBV5-1 | . | CASSLGGTSDYEQYF | TGCGCCAGCAGCTTGGGAGGGACAAGCGACTACGAGCAGTACTTC
TRBJ2-3 | few | TRBV5-4 | TRBD1 | CASSPDRGTDTQYF | TGTGCCAGCAGCCCGGACAGGGGCACAGATACGCAGTATTTT